The 32 T cell receptor beta chains below come from one sample, sequenced in a study of monozygotic twins with inflammatory bowel disease. TCRdb derives one entry per CDR3 protein from the 5' RACE reads, leaving out DNA. Its clone listing holds 400,000 to 500,000 distinct CDR3 sequences. Input material: blood. These TCRs come from a human donor with ulcerative colitis or Crohn's disease, or a healthy co-twin of an affected twin (not recorded which).

J is TRBJ2-5 and V is TRBV10-3; TCRdb's D call, TRBD2, is unchecked because there is no DNA. This CDR3 is built from 13 residues. CDR1 is ENHRY, CDR2 SYGVKD, per germline. The CDR3 loop is CATTSGVQETQYF.

The rearrangement links TRBV4-3 to TRBJ2-1; TCRdb's D gene call, TRBD2, goes unchecked for lack of DNA. The germline CDR1 and CDR2 sequences are LGHNA and YSLEER. This CDR3 contains 13 residues. The chain's CDR3 is CASSQDRLVEQFF.

The V and J genes are TRBV9 and TRBJ2-3; the TCRdb D gene call, TRBD2, has no DNA to confirm it. In germline, CDR1 is SGDLS, CDR2 YYNGEE. The CDR3 contains 15 residues. CDR3 sequence reads: CASSVDGSIADTQYF.

V usage is TRBV5-1 and J usage is TRBJ1-1. Germline V gene data show CDR1 as SGHRS and CDR2 as YFSETQ. The CDR3 totals 12 residues. CDR3 in amino acids: CASSWDDSQAFF.

This rearrangement joins TRBV5-1 to TRBJ2-3; TCRdb's D gene call, TRBD1, goes unchecked for lack of DNA. From germline, CDR1 is SGHRS and CDR2 YFSETQ. The CDR3 is made up of 15 amino acids. CDR3 residues: CASSPTGKRTDTQYF.

The rearrangement joins TRBV7-2 to TRBJ2-1; TCRdb returns TRBD1, unconfirmable since there is no DNA. The CDR3 runs to 14 residues. Germline values: CDR1 SGHTA, CDR2 FQGNSA. CDR3 in amino acids: CASSSPGRHNEQFF.

This rearrangement joins TRBV11-2 to TRBJ2-1; there is no DNA to check the TCRdb D call of TRBD2. The CDR3 extends over 12 amino acids. Germline-derived CDR1 and CDR2 are SGHAT and FQNNGV. This chain's CDR3 is CASSLGRGKQFF.

This chain links TRBV7-2 with TRBJ2-1. The germline gives CDR1 SGHTA, CDR2 FQGNSA. CDR3 length: 12 amino acids. The CDR3 is CASSSHWDEQFF.

The chain recombines TRBV4-1 with TRBJ1-2; TCRdb gives TRBD1 as the D gene, but with no DNA this cannot be confirmed. Germline V gene data show CDR1 as MGHRA and CDR2 as YSYEKL. The CDR3 runs to 15 residues. CDR3 sequence: CASSQAGGANYGYTF.

This rearrangement joins TRBV7-2 to TRBJ1-1; TCRdb calls TRBD1, which cannot be checked without DNA. Per the germline V gene, CDR1 is SGHTA and CDR2 is FQGNSA. The CDR3 spans 14 residues. CDR3 in amino acids: CASSLQGVNTEAFF.

This chain links TRBV12-3 or TRBV12-4 with TRBJ2-7. This CDR3 is 13 amino acids long. The CDR3 protein is CASSFAGLGEQYF.

V usage is TRBV10-3 and J usage is TRBJ1-5; TCRdb outputs TRBD1, but without DNA this stays unchecked. The V gene's germline CDR1 is ENHRY and CDR2 SYGVKD. This CDR3 region has 17 residues. CDR3 region: CAISEKGDWVSNQPQHF.

The chain links TRBV18 to TRBJ2-2; the D call of TRBD1 rests on TCRdb alone, since no DNA is present to check it. This CDR3 has 17 residues. Germline loops: CDR1 KGHSH, CDR2 LQKENI. This CDR3 reads CASSRDRGQEGTGELFF.

This chain joins TRBV15 and TRBJ1-2; as DNA is missing, the TRBD1 call by TCRdb cannot be tested. The germline gives CDR1 LNHNV, CDR2 YYDKDF (reference sequence). The CDR3 runs to 15 residues. The CDR3 region is CATSGDRGLPYGYTF.

The rearrangement links TRBV6-5 to TRBJ1-5. The CDR3 has 13 amino acids. Germline CDR1 MNHEY, CDR2 SVGAGI. CDR3 loop: CASSNGERQPQHF.

CDR3 region: CSARAPGQNYGYTF. The chain combines TRBV20-1 with TRBJ1-2; lacking DNA, the TRBD1 call made by TCRdb goes unchecked. The CDR3 length is 14 residues. The germline gives CDR1 DFQATT, CDR2 SNEGSKA (reference sequence).

The rearrangement uses TRBV24-1 and TRBJ1-5. The length of the CDR3 is 14 residues. The germline V gene has CDR1 KGHDR and CDR2 SFDVKD. CDR3 amino acids: CATSDMGDGQPQHF.

This chain connects TRBV6-9 to TRBJ2-5; the D gene TCRdb calls, TRBD2, cannot be checked with no DNA. CDR1 and CDR2 from the germline V gene are MNHGY and SVAAGI. The CDR3 runs 17 residues. CDR3 loop: CASSFRLAGGQEETQYF.

This rearrangement joins TRBV28 to TRBJ2-1; TCRdb lists TRBD2, though no DNA is available to test this call. The CDR3 runs 15 residues. Germline V gene data show CDR1 as MDHEN and CDR2 as SYDVKM. The CDR3 reads CASSPLAARYNEQFF.

This chain uses TRBV29-1 with TRBJ2-7; the TCRdb D gene call, TRBD1, has no DNA to confirm it. This CDR3 region has 15 residues. Germline CDR1 and CDR2: SQVTM and ANQGSEA. CDR3 residues: CSVIEPGRENYEQYF.

CDR3 protein: CSAGQGENEKLFF. The rearrangement joins TRBV20-1 to TRBJ1-4; TCRdb designates TRBD1, a call that cannot be tested without DNA. CDR3 length: 13 residues. The germline V gene encodes CDR1 DFQATT and CDR2 SNEGSKA (reference sequence).

CDR3 loop: CSALTGTSGVEQYF. The chain combines TRBV20-1 with TRBJ2-7; TCRdb reports TRBD2, a call that lacks DNA to check it against. CDR1 DFQATT and CDR2 SNEGSKA come from the germline V gene (reference sequence). This CDR3 has 14 residues.

The J gene is TRBJ2-3, the V gene TRBV20-1; TCRdb lists TRBD1, though no DNA is available to test this call. Germline values: CDR1 DFQATT, CDR2 SNEGSKA (reference sequence). This CDR3 has 17 amino acids. The CDR3 is CSARDLKTASLSGTQYF.

The chain carries TRBV20-1 and TRBJ1-5. The CDR3 totals 13 residues. Germline CDR1 and CDR2: DFQATT and SNEGSKA (reference sequence). CDR3 sequence reads: CSAGLAGSQPQHF.

The gene calls are TRBV18 and TRBJ1-4; with no DNA, the TCRdb D assignment of TRBD1 cannot be verified. In germline, CDR1 is KGHSH, CDR2 LQKENI. The CDR3 spans 18 residues. CDR3 protein: CASSPRRQGVATNEKLFF.

The chain employs TRBV29-1 and TRBJ2-1; TCRdb gives TRBD2 as the D gene, but with no DNA this cannot be confirmed. From germline, CDR1 is SQVTM and CDR2 ANQGSEA. The CDR3 is 11 residues long. CDR3 in amino acids: CSVVGGYEQFF.

The chain couples TRBV6-1 to TRBJ1-3. CDR3 length: 15 amino acids. Germline values: CDR1 MNHNS, CDR2 SASEGT. CDR3 amino acids: CASRRMGGAGNTIYF.

The chain employs TRBV4-1 and TRBJ1-3. This CDR3 comprises 17 residues. Germline V gives CDR1 MGHRA, CDR2 YSYEKL. The CDR3 protein is CASSQDTNGRGGNTIYF.

The V call is TRBV5-6, the J call TRBJ2-1. Germline CDR1 SGHDT, CDR2 YYEEEE. The CDR3 has 13 amino acids. CDR3 loop: CASSLGSTDEQFF.

The chain combines TRBV6-1 with TRBJ1-1; the TCRdb call, TRBD1, lacks DNA for checking. Germline loops: CDR1 MNHNS, CDR2 SASEGT. The CDR3 sequence is 14 residues long. CDR3 in amino acids: CASSAPSMNTEAFF.

The CDR3 protein is CASSQDWLAGNEQFF. The chain joins TRBV4-2 to TRBJ2-1; the D call of TRBD2 rests on TCRdb alone, since no DNA is present to check it. The CDR3 covers 15 residues. CDR1 and CDR2 (germline): LGHNA, YNFKEQ.

The chain couples TRBV7-9 to TRBJ2-1. CDR1 is SEHNR, CDR2 FQNEAQ, per germline (reference sequence). The CDR3 runs to 15 residues. CDR3: CASSLGGLPHNEQFF.